A single sample gave rise to the 27 T cell receptor beta chains below, sequenced in a study of blood T cell repertoires in COVID-19. Measured with immunoSEQ multiplex PCR; TCRdb has only the in-frame clones, and not every one. The sample yields a few hundred thousand clones, 80% to 90% seen once. Specimen: peripheral blood. These receptors all come from a woman aged 40-49 years who had recovered from COVID-19.

The V call is TRBV7-2, the J call TRBJ2-5; the D is unclear. The CDR3 is 15 residues long. The V end lost 5 bases, the J end lost 3 bases, and 16 bases lay between the germline ends. Looked up from germline, CDR1 is SGHTA and CDR2 is FQGNSA. The CDR3 here is CASSLQSRMEETQYF. The CDR3 nucleotides read TGTGCCAGCAGCCTACAGAGTAGAATGGAAGAGACCCAGTACTTC.

In nucleotides, the CDR3 is TGTGCCAGCAGCTCCGCCGGAGCGGCCCAAGAGACCCAGTACTTC. This encodes CASSSAGAAQETQYF. The chain employs TRBV28 and TRBJ2-5, with D possibly TRBD2 on 5 matching bases. Looked up from germline, CDR1 is MDHEN and CDR2 is SYDVKM. The CDR3 has 15 residues. Deletions cut 6 bases from V and 1 base from J, with 15 bases between.

The V call is TRBV2, the J call TRBJ1-6; the match to TRBD1 covers 10 bases. In germline, CDR1 is SNHLY, CDR2 FYNNEI. The CDR3 length is 13 residues. Trimming took 10 bases from V and 8 from J; bases not matched to a gene: 5. The CDR3 spells CAITDRGDSPLHF. In DNA form, the CDR3 reads TGTGCCATCACGGACAGGGGGGATTCACCCCTCCACTTT.

The J gene is TRBJ2-4, the V gene TRBV19; D possibly corresponds to TRBD2 (6 bases). Germline CDR1 is LNHDA and CDR2 is SQIVND (reference sequence). The CDR3 has 14 amino acids. V lost 1 base to trimming and J lost 6 bases, with 10 bases between them. This CDR3 is CASSIVGGINIQYF. The CDR3 DNA reads TGTGCCAGTAGTATAGTGGGGGGAATAAACATTCAGTACTTC.

Regarding this clone: The sample contains more than one DNA sequence encoding this CDR3. This chain connects TRBV15 to TRBJ2-5, with D uncertain. Germline V gives CDR1 LNHNV, CDR2 YYDKDF (reference sequence). Trimming removed 0 bases at V and 4 bases at J, with 6 bases between. The CDR3 covers 13 residues. The CDR3 sequence is CATSRDLSETQYF. CDR3 sequence (DNA): TGTGCCACCAGCAGAGATCTGTCAGAGACCCAGTACTTC.

The DNA for the CDR3 is TGTGCCAGCAGCCCTCAATACAGGGATGGGGAGACCCAGTACTTC. Its translation: CASSPQYRDGETQYF. The chain links TRBV7-2 to TRBJ2-5, with D maybe TRBD1 (6 bases). V dropped 5 bases and J dropped 5 bases, with 18 bases sitting between them. Germline values: CDR1 SGHTA, CDR2 FQGNSA. The CDR3 spans 15 residues. Drawing the rest from reference TRBV7-2 and TRBJ2-5, the complete variable domain is GAGVSQSPSNKVTEKGKDVELRCDPISGHTALYWYRQSLGQGLEFLIYFQGNSAPDKSGLPSDRFSAERTGGSVSTLTIQRTQQEDSAVYLCASSPQYRDGETQYFGPGTRLLVL.

V and J are TRBV30 and TRBJ2-1, with D perhaps TRBD2 (6 bases). The germline V and J ends were trimmed by 4 bases and 0 bases, with 16 bases remaining between them. This CDR3 has 16 residues. CDR1 and CDR2 from the germline V gene are GTSNPN and SVGIG (reference sequence). CDR3 sequence: CAWTVGGTLSYNEQFF. As DNA, the CDR3 is TGTGCCTGGACTGTCGGCGGGACCCTCTCCTACAATGAGCAGTTCTTC.

The V call is TRBV5-1, the J call TRBJ2-1; possible D gene TRBD2, 5 bases. This CDR3 is 14 amino acids long. Trimming removed 4 bases at V and 5 bases at J, with 13 bases between. Germline V gene lookup returns CDR1 SGHRS and CDR2 YFSETQ. The CDR3 loop is CASSPGDGNNEQFF. As DNA, the CDR3 is TGCGCCAGCAGCCCGGGCGACGGGAACAATGAGCAGTTCTTC.

The rearrangement uses TRBV18 and TRBJ2-2; 8 bases map to TRBD1. Germline CDR1 is KGHSH and CDR2 is LQKENI. Trimming cost V 1 base and J 5 bases; bases outside gene matches: 3. The CDR3 totals 15 residues. This CDR3 is CASSPRGQETGELFF. The CDR3 DNA is TGTGCCAGCTCACCACGGGGACAGGAGACCGGGGAGCTGTTTTTT.

DNA of the CDR3: TGCGCCAGCAGTCCCCCAGCGGGATGCCTCGGGGAAGAGACCCAGTACTTC. Protein product: CASSPPAGCLGEETQYF. The rearrangement uses TRBV23-1 and TRBJ2-5; 7 bases agree with TRBD2. TRBV23-1 is annotated as an ORF whose role is uncertain. The CDR3 loop spans 17 amino acids. With V trimmed by 4 bases and J by 3 bases, 14 bases remained unmatched.

The genes are TRBV2 and TRBJ2-5, with D maybe TRBD2 (5 bases). The ends were cut back, 7 bases at V and 4 bases at J, with 19 bases in the middle. Germline V CDR1 and CDR2: SNHLY, FYNNEI. This CDR3 is 15 amino acids long. DNA of the CDR3: TGTGCCAGCAAACCTCCGGCTAGTGAGGGAGAGACCCAGTACTTC. This codes for CASKPPASEGETQYF. The full variable domain, completed using reference TRBV2 and TRBJ2-5, is EPEVTQTPSHQVTQMGQEVILRCVPISNHLYFYWYRQILGQKVEFLVSFYNNEISEKSEIFDDQFSVERPDGSNFTLKIRSTKLEDSAMYFCASKPPASEGETQYFGPGTRLLVL.

The V call is TRBV5-6, the J call TRBJ2-5; 7 bases agree with TRBD2. This CDR3 spans 16 amino acids. With 4 bases clipped from V and 5 bases from J, the junction kept 14 bases outside the gene matches. Germline V gives CDR1 SGHDT, CDR2 YYEEEE. For the CDR3, the DNA is TGTGCCAGCAGCATCGGACTAGTGGGGTGGGACGAGACCCAGTACTTC. Translated: CASSIGLVGWDETQYF.

The gene calls are TRBV7-3 and TRBJ1-1; 11 positions agree with TRBD1. The CDR3 length is 14 residues. V lost 5 bases to trimming and J lost 4 bases; unmatched junction nucleotides: 3. CDR1 is SGHTA, CDR2 FQGTGA, per germline. The CDR3, as DNA: TGTGCCAGCAGCCCCGGGACAGGGGGCACTGAAGCTTTCTTT. Amino acids: CASSPGTGGTEAFF. Full variable domain (remainder filled in from reference TRBV7-3 and TRBJ1-1): GAGVSQTPSNKVTEKGKYVELRCDPISGHTALYWYRQSLGQGPEFLIYFQGTGAADDSGLPNDRFFAVRPEGSVSTLKIQRTERGDSAVYLCASSPGTGGTEAFFGQGTRLTVV.

This clone was seen more than once but under ten times. V gene TRBV5-1 combines with J gene TRBJ2-7; 7 nucleotides align to TRBD1. The J segment lost 7 bases and the V segment lost 2 bases, leaving 6 bases of the junction unmatched. The CDR3 extends over 13 amino acids. CDR1 and CDR2 (germline): SGHRS, YFSETQ. The CDR3 region is CASSFQGEREQYF. CDR3 DNA sequence: TGCGCCAGCAGCTTCCAGGGGGAAAGGGAGCAGTACTTC.

The rearrangement links TRBV6-5 to TRBJ2-1; 8 nucleotides match TRBD2. The CDR3 loop spans 12 amino acids. Unmatched junction bases numbered 16, after V lost 11 bases and J lost 16 bases. Germline loops: CDR1 MNHEY, CDR2 SVGAGI. CDR3 region: CALSGLGGDYFF. The CDR3 DNA is TGTGCCCTGTCGGGTCTCGGGGGGGACTACTTCTTC.

The CDR3 DNA follows: TGTGCCAGCAGCCGGATTGGACAAACACCCCTCCACTTT. This codes for CASSRIGQTPLHF. V gene TRBV14 combines with J gene TRBJ1-6; D is perhaps TRBD1 (5 bases). Germline V gives CDR1 SGHDN, CDR2 FVKESK. This CDR3 has 13 amino acids. V lost 4 bases and J lost 11, with 12 bases in between.

CDR3 residues: CASSLSRGLFF. The CDR3 DNA follows: TGTGCCAGCAGTTTGAGCCGCGGACTGTTTTTT. The chain recombines TRBV12-3 or TRBV12-4 with TRBJ1-4; D ambiguous. This CDR3 region has 11 residues. Trimming took off 3 bases at V and 13 bases at J, with 9 bases between the two ends.

The chain employs TRBV5-1 and TRBJ2-6; D unresolved. This CDR3 is 18 amino acids long. V lost 0 bases and J 2 bases, leaving 15 bases between the germline ends. Per the germline V gene, CDR1 is SGHRS and CDR2 is YFSETQ. As DNA, the CDR3 is TGCGCCAGCAGCTTGGAAGCGATTCAGTCGGCTGGGGCCAACGTCCTGACTTTC. This sequence encodes CASSLEAIQSAGANVLTF.

CDR3 protein: CASSLQGFQPQHF. Written as DNA, the CDR3 is TGTGCCAGTAGTTTACAGGGTTTTCAGCCCCAGCATTTT. The J gene is TRBJ1-5, the V gene TRBV19, with D possibly matching TRBD1 (6 bases). The V and J ends lost 5 bases and 6 bases respectively, with 11 bases between them. Germline V gene sequence: CDR1 LNHDA, CDR2 SQIVND (reference sequence). CDR3 length: 13 residues. The full variable domain, in which reference TRBV19 and TRBJ1-5 provide the parts outside the CDR3, is DGGITQSPKYLFRKEGQNVTLSCEQNLNHDAMYWYRQDPGQGLRLIYYSQIVNDFQKGDIAEGYSVSREKKESFPLTVTSAQKNPTAFYLCASSLQGFQPQHFGDGTRLSIL.

The chain couples TRBV15 to TRBJ2-7; unclear D gene. Germline-derived CDR1 and CDR2 are LNHNV and YYDKDF (reference sequence). V was clipped by 0 bases and J by 6 bases, with 9 bases between them. The CDR3 has 13 amino acids. The CDR3 loop reads CATSRDTGGEQYF. The CDR3 coding sequence is TGTGCCACCAGCAGAGATACTGGCGGCGAGCAGTACTTC.

This chain joins TRBV4-1 and TRBJ2-2; the D gene is possibly TRBD1 (5 bases). Germline CDR1 is MGHRA and CDR2 is YSYEKL. The CDR3 contains 16 residues. Trimming took 4 bases from V and 5 from J, leaving 17 bases between them. The DNA of the CDR3 is TGCGCCAGCAGCCCGGTGGGTAACAGGCGGACCGGGGAGCTGTTTTTT. Protein sequence: CASSPVGNRRTGELFF.

With regard to this clone: Other nucleotide sequences in the sample specify the same CDR3. The chain employs TRBV3-1 (or the pseudogene TRBV3-2) and TRBJ2-3; no firm D call. There are 14 residues in the CDR3. CDR1 and CDR2 (germline): LGHDT, YNNKEL (reference sequence). The V end was cut by 0 bases, the J end by 3 bases, with 7 bases between. In DNA form, the CDR3 reads TGTGCCAGCAGCCAAGATCTAGGAACAGATACGCAGTATTTT. Protein product: CASSQDLGTDTQYF.

CDR3 in DNA: TGTGCCAGCAGGCCTAGCGGGGGGGATAACAATGAGCAGTTCTTC. Its translation: CASRPSGGDNNEQFF. This chain joins TRBV27 and TRBJ2-1; 12 nucleotides agree with TRBD2. CDR1 and CDR2 from the germline V gene are MNHEY and SMNVEV (reference sequence). V gave up 6 bases and J gave up 5 bases; unmatched junction bases: 5. CDR3 length: 15 residues.

The sample holds one count of this clone. The rearrangement links TRBV28 to TRBJ1-5; 8 bases match TRBD1. V lost 5 bases to trimming and J lost 1 base; unmatched junction nucleotides: 7. Germline V gene sequence: CDR1 MDHEN, CDR2 SYDVKM. The CDR3 is 16 residues long. CDR3 residues: CASSSRQGRSNQPQHF. Written as DNA, the CDR3 is TGTGCCAGCAGTAGTAGACAGGGGCGAAGCAATCAGCCCCAGCATTTT.

The chain employs TRBV6-4 and TRBJ2-7, with TRBD1 identical over 8 bases. This CDR3 has 14 amino acids. Germline V CDR1 and CDR2: MRHNA, SNTAGT. With V trimmed by 5 bases and J by 3 bases, 6 bases remained unmatched. CDR3 amino acids: CASSHGTGIYEQYV. The CDR3 DNA reads as TGTGCCAGCAGTCACGGGACAGGTATCTACGAGCAGTACGTC.

The V and J genes are TRBV16 and TRBJ2-7, with 10 positions matching TRBD2. Germline V gene sequence: CDR1 KGHSY, CDR2 FQNENV. Trimming removed 0 bases from V and 6 bases from J; junction bases left unmatched: 2. CDR3 length: 14 amino acids. Written as DNA, the CDR3 is TGTGCCAGCAGCCAATCGGCTAGCGGGAGCGAGCAGTACGTC. Amino acids: CASSQSASGSEQYV.

The rearrangement joins TRBV5-1 to TRBJ2-3; 7 bases are a match to TRBD1. V was clipped by 4 bases and J by 2 bases; unmatched bases: 4. The CDR3 runs 14 residues. The germline V gene has CDR1 SGHRS and CDR2 YFSETQ. In DNA form, the CDR3 reads TGCGCCAGCAGCATGGGACAGCCCACAGATACGCAGTATTTT. It encodes CASSMGQPTDTQYF. The full variable domain, rest sourced from reference TRBV5-1 and TRBJ2-3, is KAGVTQTPRYLIKTRGQQVTLSCSPISGHRSVSWYQQTPGQGLQFLFEYFSETQRNKGNFPGRFSGRQFSNSRSEMNVSTLELGDSALYLCASSMGQPTDTQYFGPGTRLTVL.